This T cell receptor (beta chain) emerged from a study of control samples from healthy donors and cancer patients. Sequencing was performed with immunoSEQ multiplex PCR; in TCRdb, only in-frame clones are kept and a portion is missing. The sample includes some 120,000 clones, 80% to 90% of them seen just once. The CDR3 consists of 17 residues. The germline V and J ends were trimmed by 0 bases and 0 bases, with 14 bases remaining between them. Germline CDR1 and CDR2: MGHRA and YSYEKL. The sequenced sample was blood. The chain carries TRBV4-1 and TRBJ1-1; perhaps TRBD1 as D (6 bases). The TCR originated in a man aged 40-50 years in good health. The CDR3 DNA follows: TGCGCCAGCAGCCAAGACCGCCTTGGACAGTTGAACACTGAAGCTTTCTTT. It specifies CASSQDRLGQLNTEAFF.